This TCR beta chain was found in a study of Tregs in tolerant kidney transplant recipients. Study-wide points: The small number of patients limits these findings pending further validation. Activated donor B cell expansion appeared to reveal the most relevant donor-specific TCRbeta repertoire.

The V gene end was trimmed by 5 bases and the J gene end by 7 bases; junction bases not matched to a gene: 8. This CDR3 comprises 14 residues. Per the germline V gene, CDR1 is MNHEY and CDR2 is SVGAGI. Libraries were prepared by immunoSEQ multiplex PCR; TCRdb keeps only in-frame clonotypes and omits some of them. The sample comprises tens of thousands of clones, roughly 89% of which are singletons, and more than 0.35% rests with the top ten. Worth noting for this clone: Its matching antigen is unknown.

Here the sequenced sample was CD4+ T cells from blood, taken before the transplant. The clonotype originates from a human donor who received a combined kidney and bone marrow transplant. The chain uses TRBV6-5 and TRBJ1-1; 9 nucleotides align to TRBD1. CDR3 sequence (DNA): TGTGCCAGCAGTATGTGGACAGGGGCCAATGAAGCTTTCTTT. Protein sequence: CASSMWTGANEAFF.